The rows below give T cell receptor beta chains drawn from one sample of a study of blood T cells in healthy people across ages. TCRdb independently ran MiXCR on the 5' RACE reads; one entry per CDR3 protein. This sample has some 1.6 million distinct CDR3 sequences, with roughly 32% found just once. Material: blood. These receptors were collected from a woman between 25 and 40 years old in good health. CDR3s include the opening cysteine and the closing phenylalanine or tryptophan. Fields, in order: V gene, D gene, CDR3 protein. The D gene is left open where the match is weak.

>TRBV6-2/TRBV6-3|-
CASSHEGNTDTQYF
>TRBV20-1|-
CSAPRRSANPYNEQFF
>TRBV29-1|-
CSVQVGAYEQYF
>TRBV3-1|TRBD2
CASSQKYTSGGQETQYF
>TRBV27|-
CASSLQPYNSPLHF
>TRBV7-3|TRBD1
CASSFGTGESEAFF
>TRBV4-1|TRBD2
CASSPSAGVSQETQYF
>TRBV11-2|-
CASTPITGRGNGYTF
>TRBV5-1|-
CASSFAGSSSYEQYF
>TRBV27|-
CASSLSPQMVVEYF
>TRBV7-6|TRBD2
CASSLASGGNNEQFF
>TRBV15|TRBD2
CATSRDSGGRVSYNEHFF
>TRBV20-1|TRBD2
CSALPTSGRIEQFF
>TRBV19|-
CASTSYGGSYNEQFF
>TRBV7-2|-
CASSSGVTSYNEQFF
>TRBV29-1|TRBD1
CSTTGTGGYNEQYF
>TRBV20-1|-
CSAIRTEVRINYGYTF
>TRBV19|TRBD2
CASSITGTSGGLSYNEQFF
>TRBV9|-
CACSVLQSNEQFF
>TRBV12-3/TRBV12-4|TRBD2
CTSSTLAGGPNEQYF
>TRBV3-1|TRBD2
CAGSQDPQLAGYYNEQFF
>TRBV20-1|-
CSRNRGSSYNEQFF
>TRBV20-1|TRBD1
CSARDFTTGGYEQYF
>TRBV20-1|TRBD2
CSARLAGRNEQFF
>TRBV5-1|TRBD2
CASTWRETSGFKYF
>TRBV28|TRBD1
CASSPGQAGNNEQFF
>TRBV28|TRBD2
CASSPSGASSYEQYF
>TRBV6-6|-
CASSYGQGGEGYTF
>TRBV20-1|TRBD1
CSASPRGLVCGYTF
>TRBV6-2/TRBV6-3|-
CASSYGGTGWSPLHF
>TRBV5-1|-
CASSAKSQYSTDTQYF
>TRBV20-1|-
CSARGVPAEAFF
>TRBV29-1|-
CSVMTARSTEAFF
>TRBV15|TRBD1
CATGTGFNNQPQHF
>TRBV27|TRBD2
CASSFMAGGRSGELFF
>TRBV30|-
CAWNLGGFISYEQYF
>TRBV20-1|TRBD1
CSARDPAGGTDMQYF